Shown below are 20 T cell receptor beta chains from a single sample sequenced in a study of cytomegalovirus exposure and HLA in healthy donors. This PCR relied on a set of 60 Vbeta primers and 13 Jbeta primers. Some clones are missing from TCRdb's copy, which holds only in-frame ones; the method was immunoSEQ multiplex PCR. The sample records 150,000 to 250,000 clones, less than 80% being singletons. Sequences were obtained from PBMCs. The origin of the receptors is a woman aged 25 to 39 in good health and CMV-seropositive.

This clone was seen a handful of times. V gene TRBV7-9 combines with J gene TRBJ2-2; 11 bases are shared with TRBD1. Germline V CDR1 and CDR2: SEHNR, FQNEAQ (reference sequence). The CDR3 is 15 amino acids. With V trimmed by 5 bases and J by 7 bases, 6 bases remained unmatched. This chain's CDR3 is CASSGQGAPGGELFF. The CDR3 nucleotides read TGTGCCAGCAGCGGACAGGGGGCTCCTGGCGGGGAGCTGTTTTTT. Using reference TRBV7-9 and TRBJ2-2 for the parts outside the CDR3, the full variable domain is DTGVSQNPRHKITKRGQNVTFRCDPISEHNRLYWYRQTLGQGPEFLTYFQNEAQLEKSRLLSDRFSAERPKGSFSTLEIQRTEQGDSAMYLCASSGQGAPGGELFFGEGSRLTVL.

The chain joins TRBV6-5 to TRBJ1-2; D is ambiguous. Germline V lookup: CDR1 MNHEY, CDR2 SVGAGI. Trimming took off 5 bases at V and 8 bases at J, with 18 bases between the two ends. CDR3 length: 14 amino acids. CDR3 in DNA: TGTGCCAGCAGTCGAGACGGGGTAGGAGGCGGCTACACCTTC. Amino acids: CASSRDGVGGGYTF.

This rearrangement joins TRBV9 to TRBJ2-7, with 11 bases identical to TRBD2. After removal of 1 base from V and 7 bases from J, the junction contained 7 bases not matched to a gene. The CDR3 runs 15 residues. CDR1 is SGDLS, CDR2 YYNGEE, per germline. The CDR3 reads CASSVWVAGGGEQYF. CDR3 DNA: TGTGCCAGCAGCGTATGGGTAGCGGGAGGGGGAGAGCAGTACTTC. Combining the CDR3 with reference TRBV9 and TRBJ2-7 gives the whole variable domain DSGVTQTPKHLITATGQRVTLRCSPRSGDLSVYWYQQSLDQGLQFLIQYYNGEERAKGNILERFSAQQFPDLHSELNLSSLELGDSALYFCASSVWVAGGGEQYFGPGTRLTVT.

The rearrangement uses TRBV2 and TRBJ1-4; TRBD1 matches at 7 bases. Germline CDR1 SNHLY, CDR2 FYNNEI. This CDR3 region has 15 residues. The V and J ends lost 5 bases and 5 bases, in that order; junction bases with no gene match: 8. This CDR3 reads CASSSTDRVNEKLFF. CDR3 DNA: TGTGCCAGCAGTTCTACAGACAGGGTAAATGAAAAACTGTTTTTT.

The V gene is TRBV14, the J gene TRBJ2-5; 7 bases align to TRBD1. J lost 3 bases, V lost 4 bases, and 2 bases had no gene match. The CDR3 has 13 residues. Germline-derived CDR1 and CDR2 are SGHDN and FVKESK. The CDR3 coding sequence is TGTGCCAGCAGCCCCGGGACAGAAGAGACCCAGTACTTC. Translating gives CASSPGTEETQYF. The whole variable domain, filled in from reference TRBV14 and TRBJ2-5, reads EAGVTQFPSHSVIEKGQTVTLRCDPISGHDNLYWYRRVMGKEIKFLLHFVKESKQDESGMPNNRFLAERTGGTYSTLKVQPAELEDSGVYFCASSPGTEETQYFGPGTRLLVL.

The V and J genes are TRBV6-5 and TRBJ2-7; unclear D gene. V lost 5 bases and J 2 bases, leaving 16 bases between the germline ends. This CDR3 has 15 residues. CDR1 is MNHEY, CDR2 SVGAGI, per germline. The CDR3 loop reads CASSPEPARTYEQYF. The CDR3 coding sequence is TGTGCCAGCAGTCCGGAACCAGCGAGGACCTACGAGCAGTACTTC.

The chain employs TRBV9 and TRBJ2-2; TRBD1 matches at 7 bases. V was clipped by 0 bases and J by 7 bases; unmatched bases: 6. The germline V gene has CDR1 SGDLS and CDR2 YYNGEE. There are 15 residues in the CDR3. CDR3 region: CASSVGGGLGGELFF. The CDR3 nucleotides are TGTGCCAGCAGCGTAGGAGGGGGCCTCGGCGGGGAGCTGTTTTTT.

The J gene is TRBJ1-1, the V gene TRBV28, with 7 bases that match TRBD1. Germline V CDR1 and CDR2: MDHEN, SYDVKM. Unmatched junction bases numbered 14, after V lost 0 bases and J lost 1 base. CDR3 length equals 19 residues. The CDR3 loop reads CASSLWSLQGPRGNTEAFF. In nucleotides, the CDR3 is TGTGCCAGCAGTTTATGGTCCTTACAGGGGCCGCGGGGGAACACTGAAGCTTTCTTT.

The rearrangement links TRBV2 to TRBJ2-1, with D possibly matching TRBD2 (6 bases). Per the germline V gene, CDR1 is SNHLY and CDR2 is FYNNEI. The V end was cut by 6 bases, the J end by 4 bases, with 10 bases between. This CDR3 is built from 13 residues. CDR3 in DNA: TGTGCCAGCAGGGGTCTAGCGTACAATGAGCAGTTCTTC. Residues: CASRGLAYNEQFF. Complete variable domain (other parts from reference TRBV2 and TRBJ2-1): EPEVTQTPSHQVTQMGQEVILRCVPISNHLYFYWYRQILGQKVEFLVSFYNNEISEKSEIFDDQFSVERPDGSNFTLKIRSTKLEDSAMYFCASRGLAYNEQFFGPGTRLTVL.

This chain joins TRBV7-2 and TRBJ1-6, with D unresolved. The V end was cut by 1 base, the J end by 5 bases, with 9 bases between. The CDR3 is made up of 15 amino acids. Germline V gene lookup returns CDR1 SGHTA and CDR2 FQGNSA. The CDR3 DNA follows: TGTGCCAGCAGCTTAGAATTCAGAAATAATTCACCCCTCCACTTT. Its protein is CASSLEFRNNSPLHF.

The gene calls are TRBV6-1 and TRBJ2-1, with no clear D. In germline, CDR1 is MNHNS, CDR2 SASEGT. Trimming cost V 3 bases and J 10 bases, with 7 bases left between them. The CDR3 totals 11 residues. CDR3 nucleotides: TGTGCCAGCAGTGACTTTCTGGAGCAGTTCTTC. As protein: CASSDFLEQFF.

There are a few counts of this clone. Other DNA sequences in the sample encode the same CDR3. This chain joins TRBV10-3 and TRBJ2-1; 9 nucleotides line up with TRBD2. This CDR3 comprises 16 residues. Germline V gene sequence: CDR1 ENHRY, CDR2 SYGVKD. J lost 9 bases, V lost 0 bases, and 9 bases had no gene match. The CDR3 loop is CAISESNAGGTGEQFF. Here the CDR3 DNA reads TGTGCCATCAGTGAGTCGAATGCGGGGGGGACGGGTGAGCAGTTCTTC.

The chain carries TRBV4-1 and TRBJ2-7; maybe TRBD2 (7 bases). V was cut by 1 base and J by 3 bases, with 19 bases left in between. CDR1 is MGHRA and CDR2 is YSYEKL in the germline V gene. The CDR3 length is 17 residues. Here the CDR3 reads CASSQGGGGGRLYEQYF. The CDR3 region has the DNA TGCGCCAGCAGCCAAGGGGGAGGCGGGGGCCGCCTCTACGAGCAGTACTTC.

The count of this clone is one. The rearrangement links TRBV7-9 to TRBJ1-1; 9 bases align to TRBD1. Trimming cost V 5 bases and J 7 bases; bases outside gene matches: 2. CDR3 length equals 12 residues. Germline CDR1 and CDR2: SEHNR and FQNEAQ (reference sequence). Here the CDR3 reads CASSLDRGEAFF. CDR3 nucleotide sequence: TGTGCCAGCAGCCTGGACAGGGGTGAAGCTTTCTTT.

The chain uses TRBV5-4 and TRBJ1-3, with D unresolved. Germline loops: CDR1 SGHNT, CDR2 YYREEE (reference sequence). Trimming removed 0 bases from V and 1 base from J, with 11 bases in between. CDR3 length: 16 amino acids. The CDR3, as DNA: TGTGCCAGCAGCTTGGGAGCCGTGTTTTCTGGAAACACCATATATTTT. This translates into CASSLGAVFSGNTIYF. The whole variable domain, remainder taken from reference TRBV5-4 and TRBJ1-3, is ETGVTQSPTHLIKTRGQQVTLRCSSQSGHNTVSWYQQALGQGPQFIFQYYREEENGRGNFPPRFSGLQFPNYSSELNVNALELDDSALYLCASSLGAVFSGNTIYFGEGSWLTVV.

The chain combines TRBV2 with TRBJ2-1; D gene uncertain. Between the trimmed V and J ends, which lost 5 bases and 9 bases, there was a span of 11 bases. Germline CDR1 reads SNHLY; CDR2 reads FYNNEI. The CDR3 sequence is 12 residues long. The CDR3 region has the DNA TGTGCCAGCAGTTATCCCTCCGGTGAGCAGTTCTTC. It codes for CASSYPSGEQFF.

J is TRBJ2-3 and V is TRBV7-9; unclear D gene. Trimming removed 2 bases from V and 2 bases from J, with 11 bases in between. Germline CDR1 and CDR2: SEHNR and FQNEAQ (reference sequence). This CDR3 has 15 residues. The CDR3 region is CASSLQRYFTDTQYF. CDR3 sequence (DNA): TGTGCCAGCAGCTTACAGCGATACTTCACAGATACGCAGTATTTT.

The J gene is TRBJ2-7, the V gene TRBV7-2, with 10 bases that match TRBD1. The ends lost 7 bases at V and 4 bases at J; junction bases unmatched: 10. The germline V gene has CDR1 SGHTA and CDR2 FQGNSA. The length of the CDR3 is 15 residues. The CDR3 DNA follows: TGTGCCAGCAACTCCAGGGACAGGGGTTATTACGAGCAGTACTTC. Its translation is CASNSRDRGYYEQYF.

The V call is TRBV13, the J call TRBJ1-2; no clear D gene. CDR3 length: 13 residues. Germline CDR1 is PRHDT and CDR2 is FYEKMQ (reference sequence). Trimming took 0 bases from V and 5 from J, leaving 7 bases between them. CDR3 in amino acids: CASSLGRTYGYTF. The CDR3 bases are TGTGCCAGCAGCTTAGGCCGCACTTATGGCTACACCTTC.

V gene TRBV11-2 combines with J gene TRBJ1-2; the match to TRBD1 covers 7 bases. After removal of 7 bases from V and 4 bases from J, the junction contained 15 bases not matched to a gene. From germline, CDR1 is SGHAT and CDR2 FQNNGV. The CDR3 loop spans 16 amino acids. The CDR3 bases are TGTGCCAGCACCGATCGGCCCAGACAGGGTAGCTATGGCTACACCTTC. It encodes CASTDRPRQGSYGYTF.